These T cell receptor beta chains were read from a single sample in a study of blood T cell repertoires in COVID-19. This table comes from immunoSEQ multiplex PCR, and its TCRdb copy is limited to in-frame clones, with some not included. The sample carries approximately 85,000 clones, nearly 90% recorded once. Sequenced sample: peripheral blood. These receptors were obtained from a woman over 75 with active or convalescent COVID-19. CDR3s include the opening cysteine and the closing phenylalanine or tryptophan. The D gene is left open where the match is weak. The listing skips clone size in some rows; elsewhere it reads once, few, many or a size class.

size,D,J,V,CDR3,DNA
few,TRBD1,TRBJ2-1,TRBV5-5,CASSVGRDSYNEQFF,TGTGCCAGCAGCGTGGGACGGGACAGCTACAATGAGCAGTTCTTC
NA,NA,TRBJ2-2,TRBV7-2,CASSPESSDTGELFF,TGTGCCAGCAGCCCAGAATCTAGTGACACCGGGGAGCTGTTTTTT
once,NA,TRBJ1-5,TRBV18,CASSPSVDHSGPQHF,TGTGCCAGCTCCCCTTCGGTCGACCACAGTGGGCCCCAGCATTTT
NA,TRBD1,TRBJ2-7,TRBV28,CASSSQGAGSPYEQYF,TGTGCCAGCAGTTCACAGGGGGCGGGAAGCCCTTACGAGCAGTACTTC
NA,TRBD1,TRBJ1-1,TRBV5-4,CASSLGGGDPAEAFF,TGTGCCAGCAGCTTGGGAGGGGGCGATCCTGCTGAAGCTTTCTTT
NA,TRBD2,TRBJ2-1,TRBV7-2,CASSSGGRRASGGYNEQFF,TGTGCCAGCAGCTCAGGAGGGAGGAGGGCTAGCGGGGGATACAATGAGCAGTTCTTC
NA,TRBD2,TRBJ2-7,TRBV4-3,CASSQDPPASGYEQYF,TGCGCCAGCAGCCAAGATCCCCCCGCTAGCGGCTACGAGCAGTACTTC
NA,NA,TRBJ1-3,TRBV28,CASRNLGSVSGNTIYF,TGTGCCAGCAGGAACCTGGGGAGCGTATCTGGAAACACCATATATTTT
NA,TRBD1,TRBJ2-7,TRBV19,CASGDRADRQQYF,TGTGCCAGTGGGGACAGGGCCGATCGACAACAGTACTTC
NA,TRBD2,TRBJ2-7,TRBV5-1,CASSLGGGKYEQYF,TGCGCCAGCAGCTTGGGCGGGGGAAAATACGAGCAGTACTTC
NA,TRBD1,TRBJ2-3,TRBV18,CASSPGTVRLDTQYF,TGTGCCAGCTCACCAGGGACAGTGCGTTTAGATACGCAGTATTTT
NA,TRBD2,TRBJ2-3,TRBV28,CASINSGSSNTQYF,TGTGCCAGCATAAATAGCGGGAGTTCAAATACGCAGTATTTT
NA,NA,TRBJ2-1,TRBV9,CASKDSNNEQFF,TGTGCCAGCAAGGACAGTAACAATGAGCAGTTCTTC